Each of the 16 T cell receptor beta chains below was sequenced from the same sample in a study of regulatory T cells in long-lasting Graves disease. Time point here: persistent/refractory GD, antithyroid drugs over 5 years with positive TRAb. Scientists built the TCR library using RNA that was extracted from PBMCs. Both iRepertoire HTBI primers and Arm-PCR of CDR3 regions were used to build the TCR beta libraries. TCRdb re-derived calls from the multiplex PCR reads in MiXCR, one entry per CDR3 protein. This sample has more than 300,000 distinct CDR3 sequences; 20% occur once, and the top ten carry less than 35%. This material consisted of peripheral blood mononuclear cells (PBMCs), taken when the disease was refractory, from a patient treated with antithyroid drugs. All receptors come from a female donor with Graves disease.

J is TRBJ2-2 and V is TRBV11-3; tentatively, D is TRBD1 (6 bases). The germline V and J ends were trimmed by 1 base and 0 bases, with 24 bases remaining between them. The CDR3 is 21 residues long. CDR1 is SGHNT, CDR2 YENEEA, per germline. Here the CDR3 reads CASSLAGRGTYGPANTGELFF. CDR3 sequence (DNA): TGTGCCAGCAGCTTAGCGGGTAGGGGGACATATGGCCCCGCGAACACCGGGGAGCTGTTTTTT.

Regarding this clonotype: The junction departs from the called germline gene at one end, perhaps through a read error. The chain has TRBV4-1 and TRBJ1-2; a possible D gene is TRBD1 (6 bases). Germline V gives CDR1 MGHRA, CDR2 YSYEKL. The CDR3 loop spans 16 amino acids. This CDR3 reads CAGSQDPGADRYGYTF. Here the CDR3 DNA reads TGTGCCGGCAGCCAAGACCCAGGGGCGGATCGGTATGGCTACACCTTC.

This clonotype was seen many times. V gene TRBV15 combines with J gene TRBJ2-7; 8 bases are shared with TRBD1. The CDR3 covers 15 residues. CDR1 and CDR2 (germline): LNHNV, YYDKDF (reference sequence). Germline trimming cut 0 bases from V and 7 bases from J; bases unmatched to any gene: 8. The CDR3 DNA reads TGTGCCACCAGCAGAGATTTAGGACAGGGAGTGGAGCAGTACTTC. This encodes CATSRDLGQGVEQYF.

DNA of the CDR3: TGTGCCAGCAGCTTACACCGCTGGGACACCGGGCAGTACTTC. Its translation: CASSLHRWDTGQYF. The chain couples TRBV7-8 to TRBJ2-7, with D possibly matching TRBD1 (6 bases). This CDR3 has 14 residues. Per germline, CDR1 SGHVS and CDR2 FQNEAQ. V lost 2 bases and J lost 9, with 17 bases in between.

J is TRBJ2-1 and V is TRBV12-3 or TRBV12-4; a weak D match, TRBD2 (6 bases). The CDR3 sequence is 17 residues long. Trimming cost V 5 bases and J 0 bases, with 17 bases left between them. CDR3 sequence: CASSSGRGSSSYNEQFF. The CDR3 DNA reads TGTGCCAGCAGTAGCGGTCGGGGGTCGAGCTCCTACAATGAGCAGTTCTTC.

This clonotype was seen at least ten times. The chain has TRBV28 and TRBJ1-5; D gene ambiguous. Trimming stripped 5 bases from V and 1 base from J, with 9 bases between. The CDR3 sequence is 14 residues long. Looked up from germline, CDR1 is MDHEN and CDR2 is SYDVKM. The CDR3 region is CASSRTRSNQPQHF. CDR3 DNA: TGTGCCAGCAGTCGGACCCGAAGCAATCAGCCCCAGCATTTT.

The sample holds many counts of this clonotype. CDR3 sequence reads: CASSWSGGTNEKLFF. The CDR3 DNA reads as TGTGCCAGCAGTTGGTCGGGAGGAACTAATGAAAAACTGTTTTTT. The chain is built from TRBV28 and TRBJ1-4; D is uncertain. This CDR3 comprises 15 residues. CDR1 and CDR2 (germline): MDHEN, SYDVKM. The V gene lost 4 bases and the J gene lost 1 base, with 10 bases spanning the gap.

The J gene is TRBJ1-1, the V gene TRBV29-1; D gene uncertain. CDR1 is SQVTM and CDR2 is ANQGSEA in the germline V gene. Trimming removed 6 bases at V and 10 bases at J, with 15 bases between. The length of the CDR3 is 11 residues. The CDR3 coding sequence is TGCAGCGTCGGCAGTCCGAAGGGAGCTTTCTTT. Translating it yields CSVGSPKGAFF.

This clonotype was seen many times. V gene TRBV28 combines with J gene TRBJ2-3; D gene uncertain. Germline V gene sequence: CDR1 MDHEN, CDR2 SYDVKM. The CDR3 extends over 12 amino acids. Between the trimmed V and J ends, which lost 6 bases and 3 bases, there was a span of 7 bases. CDR3 bases: TGTGCCAGCAGCTCCAATACAGATACGCAGTATTTT. As protein: CASSSNTDTQYF.

This clonotype was observed a handful of times. The J gene is TRBJ2-5, the V gene TRBV20-1, with D perhaps TRBD1 (6 bases). The CDR3 runs 12 residues. The V end was cut by 6 bases, the J end by 5 bases, with 13 bases between. CDR1 and CDR2 (germline): DFQATT, SNEGSKA (reference sequence). CDR3 nucleotides: TGCAGTGCCACAGGGACCGCGGAGACCCAGTACTTC. The encoded protein is CSATGTAETQYF.

CDR3 sequence (DNA): TGTGCCAGCAGCCGGGGGGCCCCTGGGGCCAACGTCCTGACTTTC. The encoded protein is CASSRGAPGANVLTF. J is TRBJ2-6 and V is TRBV3-1; either TRBD1 or TRBD2 may supply D (6 bases each). CDR1 LGHDT and CDR2 YNNKEL come from the germline V gene (reference sequence). CDR3 length: 15 amino acids. V shed 4 bases and J shed 2 bases, with 9 bases lying between them.

There are a few counts of this clonotype. The rearrangement links TRBV7-9 to TRBJ1-2; D is unresolved. Per germline, CDR1 SEHNR and CDR2 FQNEAQ (reference sequence). The CDR3 sequence is 11 residues long. Deletions cut 11 bases from V and 4 bases from J, with 11 bases between. The CDR3 nucleotides read TGTGCCTACCCCTCCCCCTATGGCTACACCTTC. The encoded protein is CAYPSPYGYTF. Combining the CDR3 with reference TRBV7-9 and TRBJ1-2 gives the whole variable domain DTGVSQNPRHKITKRGQNVTFRCDPISEHNRLYWYRQTLGQGPEFLTYFQNEAQLEKSRLLSDRFSAERPKGSFSTLEIQRTEQGDSAMYLCAYPSPYGYTFGSGTRLTVV.

This clonotype was seen at least ten times. The chain employs TRBV28 and TRBJ1-1; no clear D gene. V lost 5 bases, J lost 5 bases, and 9 bases lay in between. The CDR3 loop spans 12 amino acids. Germline V lookup: CDR1 MDHEN, CDR2 SYDVKM. CDR3 DNA sequence: TGTGCCAGCAGTAAGTTCGGGACTGAAGCTTTCTTT. It translates to CASSKFGTEAFF. Full variable domain (remainder filled in from reference TRBV28 and TRBJ1-1): DVKVTQSSRYLVKRTGEKVFLECVQDMDHENMFWYRQDPGLGLRLIYFSYDVKMKEKGDIPEGYSVSREKKERFSLILESASTNQTSMYLCASSKFGTEAFFGQGTRLTVV.

About this clonotype itself: The junction differs from germline at one of its ends, possibly a read error. V gene TRBV28 combines with J gene TRBJ2-5; TRBD2 agrees at 7 bases. The CDR3 sequence is 15 residues long. CDR1 MDHEN and CDR2 SYDVKM come from the germline V gene. CDR3 protein: CASSPHRDYQETRYF. The CDR3 region has the DNA TGCGCCAGCAGTCCGCACCGGGACTATCAAGAGACCCGGTACTTC. The whole variable domain, filled in from reference TRBV28 and TRBJ2-5, reads DVKVTQSSRYLVKRTGEKVFLECVQDMDHENMFWYRQDPGLGLRLIYFSYDVKMKEKGDIPEGYSVSREKKERFSLILESASTNQTSMYLCASSPHRDYQETRYFGPGTRLLVL.

This clonotype was recorded at least ten times. This chain uses TRBV6-2 or TRBV6-3 with TRBJ1-2; D remains ambiguous. The V and J ends lost 2 bases and 6 bases respectively, with 16 bases between them. The germline V gene has CDR1 MNHEY and CDR2 SVGEGT. The CDR3 has 15 residues. The CDR3 DNA reads as TGTGCCAGCAGTTACGGGTTGGCCAGGATGGATGGCTACACCTTC. Encoded protein: CASSYGLARMDGYTF.

The rearrangement joins TRBV10-3 to TRBJ2-7; TRBD1 agrees at 7 bases. Germline CDR1 is ENHRY and CDR2 is SYGVKD. With V trimmed by 4 bases and J by 2 bases, 8 bases remained unmatched. This CDR3 region has 15 residues. The CDR3 nucleotides read TGTGCCATCAGTGGACCGGGACAGAGAACCTACGAGCAGTACTTC. Its protein product is CAISGPGQRTYEQYF.